This T cell receptor beta chain comes out of a study of T cell responses to AZD1222 COVID-19 vaccine. Assay: immunoSEQ multiplex PCR; the TCRdb copy retains only in-frame clones and omits some. Of 150,000 to 200,000 clones in the sample, less than 95% were seen once. V dropped 6 bases and J dropped 5 bases, with 20 bases sitting between them. Germline assignment: CDR1 MNHNY and CDR2 SVGAGI (reference sequence). This CDR3 contains 16 residues. This clone occurred once. This receptor was obtained from an adult who received the AZD1222 COVID-19 vaccine. Material: peripheral blood, obtained 28 days after the second AZD1222 dose. The gene calls are TRBV6-6 and TRBJ1-5; D is unclear. The CDR3 loop is CASRRTMGGKDQPQHF. The CDR3 nucleotides are TGTGCCAGCAGACGGACGATGGGAGGGAAGGATCAGCCCCAGCATTTT.